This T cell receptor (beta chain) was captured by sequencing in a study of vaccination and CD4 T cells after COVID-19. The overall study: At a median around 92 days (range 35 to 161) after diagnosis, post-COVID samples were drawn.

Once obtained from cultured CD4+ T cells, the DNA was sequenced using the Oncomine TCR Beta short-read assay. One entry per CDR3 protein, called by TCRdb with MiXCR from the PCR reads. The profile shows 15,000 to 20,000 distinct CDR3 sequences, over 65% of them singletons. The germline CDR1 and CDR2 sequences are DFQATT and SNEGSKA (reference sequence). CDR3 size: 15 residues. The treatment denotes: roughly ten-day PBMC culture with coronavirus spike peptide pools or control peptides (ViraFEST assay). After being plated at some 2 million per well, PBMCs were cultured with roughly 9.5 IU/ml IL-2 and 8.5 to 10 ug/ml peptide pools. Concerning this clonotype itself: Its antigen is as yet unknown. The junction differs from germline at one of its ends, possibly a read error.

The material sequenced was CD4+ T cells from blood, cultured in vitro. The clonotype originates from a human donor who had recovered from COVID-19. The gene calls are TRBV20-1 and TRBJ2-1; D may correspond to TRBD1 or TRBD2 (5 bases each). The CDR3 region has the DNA TGCGGTGCTCTCCCGGGGCTAGTAGTTTTGAATGAGCAGTTCTTC. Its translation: CGALPGLVVLNEQFF.